This TCR beta chain was sequenced for a study of cytomegalovirus exposure and HLA in healthy donors. A word on this clone: Antigen: not known.

Using immunoSEQ multiplex PCR, the repertoire was profiled, and TCRdb retains in-frame clones only, with some absent. The sample has just over 80,000 clones; 96% are singletons. The study, taken as a whole, reports: In vitro experiments confirmed that three CMV-associated chains were specific for CMV antigens. The tendency of first-cohort TCR clusters to co-occur in the roughly 130 validation repertoires emerged from a later analysis. The study listed roughly 160 cytomegalovirus-associated TCR beta chains.

The CDR3 has 15 amino acids. Germline CDR1 and CDR2: SGDLS and YYNGEE. Trimming removed 3 bases from V and 0 bases from J, with 10 bases in between. V is TRBV9 and J is TRBJ2-1; D is undetermined. The receptor comes from a woman younger than 35 in good health and CMV-seronegative. Sequenced material: PBMCs. The CDR3: CASSARSSSYNEQFF. The CDR3 DNA is TGTGCCAGCAGCGCTCGGTCTAGCTCCTACAATGAGCAGTTCTTC.